The 30 T cell receptor beta chains below were found in one sample sequenced in a study of cytomegalovirus exposure and HLA in healthy donors. Clones were read by immunoSEQ multiplex PCR, and TCRdb kept only the in-frame ones, dropping some. Here the sample spans approximately 280,000 clones, 70% to 90% being singletons. Sequencing was carried out using PBMCs. These receptors all come from a young woman in good health and CMV-seronegative.

The CDR3 sequence is CAITEGLSDYEQYF. CDR3 nucleotides: TGTGCCATCACGGAGGGACTTTCGGACTACGAGCAGTACTTC. The chain has TRBV10-3 and TRBJ2-7; maybe TRBD2 (6 bases). The germline V gene has CDR1 ENHRY and CDR2 SYGVKD. The CDR3 runs 14 residues. V shed 7 bases and J shed 3 bases, with 16 bases lying between them.

This chain links TRBV5-1 with TRBJ1-6; the match to TRBD1 covers 10 bases. CDR1 is SGHRS and CDR2 is YFSETQ in the germline V gene. There are 16 residues in the CDR3. Germline trimming cut 4 bases from V and 10 bases from J; bases unmatched to any gene: 11. Written as DNA, the CDR3 is TGCGCCAGCAGCGCATACCGGGACAGGGGCGGCTCACCCCTCCACTTT. It encodes CASSAYRDRGGSPLHF.

The chain employs TRBV7-9 and TRBJ2-5; 10 nucleotides agree with TRBD2. Germline V gives CDR1 SEHNR, CDR2 FQNEAQ (reference sequence). The CDR3 has 15 amino acids. The V gene end was trimmed by 5 bases and the J gene end by 3 bases; junction bases not matched to a gene: 6. The CDR3 coding sequence is TGTGCCAGCAGCCCCAGCGGGAGGGAGAAAGAGACCCAGTACTTC. It is translated as CASSPSGREKETQYF.

V gene TRBV2 combines with J gene TRBJ2-7, with TRBD2 matching over 7 bases. Germline CDR1 reads SNHLY; CDR2 reads FYNNEI. The CDR3 totals 13 residues. The V and J ends lost 4 bases and 9 bases, in that order; junction bases with no gene match: 9. CDR3 residues: CASSVAGSRGQYF. The CDR3 DNA reads as TGTGCCAGCAGTGTAGCGGGCAGCCGTGGGCAGTACTTC.

The chain combines TRBV5-6 with TRBJ1-1; D gene unclear. CDR1 is SGHDT and CDR2 is YYEEEE in the germline V gene. This CDR3 region has 14 residues. V dropped 6 bases and J dropped 5 bases, with 17 bases sitting between them. The CDR3 DNA is TGTGCCAGCACCCATCGCCGTTGGCTGACTGAAGCTTTCTTT. Encoded protein: CASTHRRWLTEAFF.

The V call is TRBV29-1, the J call TRBJ2-5; D is perhaps TRBD1 (5 bases). CDR1 and CDR2 (germline): SQVTM, ANQGSEA. V was trimmed by 7 bases and J by 4 bases, leaving 16 bases between them. The CDR3 loop spans 13 amino acids. CDR3: CSGWGLRVETQYF. The CDR3 DNA follows: TGCAGCGGATGGGGCCTAAGAGTAGAGACCCAGTACTTC.

There are a few counts of this clone. This sequence joins TRBV13 and TRBJ2-7, with 7 bases identical to TRBD2. J was trimmed by 3 bases and V by 3 bases; bases with no gene match: 5. The V gene's germline CDR1 is PRHDT and CDR2 FYEKMQ (reference sequence). The CDR3 is 14 amino acids. The CDR3 is CASSFARGGYEQYF. The CDR3 bases are TGTGCCAGCAGCTTCGCCCGCGGGGGCTACGAGCAGTACTTC.

The chain uses TRBV30 and TRBJ2-3; 9 bases line up with TRBD2. Germline V gene sequence: CDR1 GTSNPN, CDR2 SVGIG (reference sequence). The CDR3 is made up of 15 amino acids. Trimming at V came to 8 bases and at J to 0 bases, leaving 9 bases not matched to a gene. Written as DNA, the CDR3 is TGTGCCACAAATAGCGGGAGCTCTAGCACAGATACGCAGTATTTT. This encodes CATNSGSSSTDTQYF.

This chain links TRBV4-3 with TRBJ2-7, with TRBD2 matching over 11 bases. Looked up from germline, CDR1 is LGHNA and CDR2 is YSLEER. This CDR3 is 19 amino acids long. J gave up 1 base and V 4 bases, and 15 bases lay outside the gene matches. CDR3 sequence (DNA): TGCGCCAGCAGCCCCCTCGCCCCCCCGGGACTAGCGGAGTCCTACGAGCAGTACTTC. Translation gives CASSPLAPPGLAESYEQYF.

The J gene is TRBJ1-3, the V gene TRBV4-3, with a tentative D call TRBD1 (5 bases). V was trimmed by 0 bases and J by 1 base, leaving 13 bases between them. CDR1 and CDR2 from the germline V gene are LGHNA and YSLEER. The CDR3 is made up of 17 amino acids. Here the CDR3 DNA reads TGCGCCAGCAGCCAAGAGTTTAGGGGCATATCTGGAAACACCATATATTTT. It specifies CASSQEFRGISGNTIYF.

The J gene is TRBJ2-7, the V gene TRBV14, with D uncertain. Germline CDR1 is SGHDN and CDR2 is FVKESK. Trimming removed 1 base at V and 6 bases at J, with 16 bases between. This CDR3 comprises 15 residues. In nucleotides, the CDR3 is TGTGCCAGCAGCCAAGGTATTAAGACAACCTCCGAGCAGTACTTC. This gives the protein CASSQGIKTTSEQYF. The complete variable domain, with remaining parts taken from reference TRBV14 and TRBJ2-7, reads EAGVTQFPSHSVIEKGQTVTLRCDPISGHDNLYWYRRVMGKEIKFLLHFVKESKQDESGMPNNRFLAERTGGTYSTLKVQPAELEDSGVYFCASSQGIKTTSEQYFGPGTRLTVT.

The chain carries TRBV29-1 and TRBJ1-2; 9 nucleotides match TRBD1. CDR1 and CDR2 from the germline V gene are SQVTM and ANQGSEA. This CDR3 spans 11 amino acids. The V gene end was trimmed by 7 bases and the J gene end by 7 bases; junction bases not matched to a gene: 4. This CDR3 reads CSGGQGPGYTF. CDR3 bases: TGCAGCGGGGGACAGGGACCTGGCTACACCTTC.

The rearrangement joins TRBV10-2 to TRBJ2-1, with D maybe TRBD2 (7 bases). Germline lookup yields CDR1 WSHSY and CDR2 SAAADI. V was clipped by 6 bases and J by 3 bases, with 18 bases between them. The CDR3 is 16 amino acids. CDR3 coding DNA: TGCGCCAGCAGAGGGGGGGGTAGCGGCCACTACAATGAGCAGTTCTTC. Protein: CASRGGGSGHYNEQFF.

The chain carries TRBV28 and TRBJ2-7, with 7 bases aligning to TRBD2. The CDR3 totals 14 residues. Trimming at V came to 10 bases and at J to 2 bases, leaving 11 bases not matched to a gene. Germline V gene sequence: CDR1 MDHEN, CDR2 SYDVKM. CDR3 amino acids: CATTSYGRTYEQYF. DNA of the CDR3: TGTGCCACCACGTCCTACGGGAGGACCTACGAGCAGTACTTC.

This clone was recorded only once. V gene TRBV27 combines with J gene TRBJ2-7, with D perhaps TRBD2 (5 bases). V was shortened by 6 bases and J by 7 bases, with 16 bases between the two germline ends. CDR3 length: 13 residues. CDR1 is MNHEY and CDR2 is SMNVEV in the germline V gene (reference sequence). This chain's CDR3 is CASRDGPAVEQYF. The DNA for the CDR3 is TGTGCCAGCAGAGACGGACCAGCGGTTGAGCAGTACTTC.

This chain uses TRBV7-3 with TRBJ2-2; perhaps TRBD2 as D (6 bases). V lost 5 bases and J 6 bases, leaving 10 bases between the germline ends. The CDR3 spans 13 residues. CDR1 SGHTA and CDR2 FQGTGA come from the germline V gene. CDR3 region: CASSLASAGELFF. The CDR3 region has the DNA TGTGCCAGCAGCCTAGCGTCGGCCGGGGAGCTGTTTTTT.

This clone was counted once. The chain carries TRBV15 and TRBJ2-5, with 11 bases aligning to TRBD1. After removal of 1 base from V and 4 bases from J, the junction contained 5 bases not matched to a gene. The CDR3 covers 16 residues. CDR1 and CDR2 from the germline V gene are LNHNV and YYDKDF (reference sequence). The CDR3 loop is CATSRGTGGQVETQYF. CDR3 in DNA: TGTGCCACCAGCAGAGGGACAGGGGGCCAGGTAGAGACCCAGTACTTC.

This sequence joins TRBV30 and TRBJ2-2; TRBD1 is a possible D gene (5 bases). Germline V CDR1 and CDR2: GTSNPN, SVGIG (reference sequence). Between the trimmed V and J ends, which lost 0 bases and 6 bases, there was a span of 11 bases. The CDR3 covers 14 residues. Here the CDR3 DNA reads TGTGCCTGGAGTGTATTCTGGGGCCCCGGGGAGCTGTTTTTT. It specifies CAWSVFWGPGELFF.

This clone came up once. The gene calls are TRBV6-5 and TRBJ1-5, with 7 bases lining up with TRBD1. CDR3 length: 14 amino acids. Germline V gene sequence: CDR1 MNHEY, CDR2 SVGAGI. The junction had 4 bases not matched to a gene; V was cut back by 4 bases and J by 4 bases. The CDR3 DNA is TGTGCCAGCAGTTCTGACAGGGAGAATCAGCCCCAGCATTTT. Translated: CASSSDRENQPQHF.

The count of this clone is one. CDR3 sequence reads: CSVAGGQGGDEQYF. The CDR3 region has the DNA TGCAGCGTAGCGGGAGGGCAGGGGGGGGACGAGCAGTACTTC. J is TRBJ2-7 and V is TRBV29-1; 10 positions agree with TRBD2. The V gene's germline CDR1 is SQVTM and CDR2 ANQGSEA. V lost 6 bases, J lost 5 bases, and 10 bases stayed unmatched. CDR3 length: 14 amino acids.

The chain joins TRBV2 to TRBJ2-1, with a weak D call TRBD2 (6 bases). CDR1 and CDR2 (germline): SNHLY, FYNNEI. The V and J ends lost 1 base and 8 bases respectively, with 6 bases between them. The CDR3 consists of 12 residues. The CDR3 DNA reads as TGTGCCAGCAGTGAAGGGGGGGATGAGCAGTTCTTC. Amino acid sequence: CASSEGGDEQFF. Together with reference TRBV2 and TRBJ2-1, the CDR3 gives the full variable domain: EPEVTQTPSHQVTQMGQEVILRCVPISNHLYFYWYRQILGQKVEFLVSFYNNEISEKSEIFDDQFSVERPDGSNFTLKIRSTKLEDSAMYFCASSEGGDEQFFGPGTRLTVL.

This clone was seen once. The rearrangement joins TRBV28 to TRBJ2-7; D is perhaps TRBD1 (5 bases). V was cut by 1 base and J by 5 bases, with 18 bases left in between. The CDR3 has 16 residues. The germline V gene encodes CDR1 MDHEN and CDR2 SYDVKM. This CDR3 is CASSLLGWQGGHEQYF. The CDR3 DNA reads as TGTGCCAGCAGTTTATTAGGTTGGCAGGGTGGACACGAGCAGTACTTC. Complete variable domain (other parts from reference TRBV28 and TRBJ2-7): DVKVTQSSRYLVKRTGEKVFLECVQDMDHENMFWYRQDPGLGLRLIYFSYDVKMKEKGDIPEGYSVSREKKERFSLILESASTNQTSMYLCASSLLGWQGGHEQYFGPGTRLTVT.

The chain has TRBV15 and TRBJ1-5; 9 nucleotides align to TRBD1. Germline CDR1 is LNHNV and CDR2 is YYDKDF (reference sequence). V shed 1 base, J shed 4 bases, and the junction held 2 bases outside the gene matches. The CDR3 is 15 amino acids. The CDR3 nucleotides are TGTGCCACCAGCAGAGGCGACAGGGGGAATCAGCCCCAGCATTTT. Translating it yields CATSRGDRGNQPQHF.

This clone was counted once. This chain connects TRBV5-6 to TRBJ2-1; TRBD2 agrees at 8 bases. V was clipped by 1 base and J by 10 bases; unmatched bases: 7. The CDR3 sequence is 14 residues long. Germline-derived CDR1 and CDR2 are SGHDT and YYEEEE. The CDR3 DNA sequence: TGTGCCAGCAGCTTGTGTAGCGGGACGTGCGAGCAGTTCTTC. Translated: CASSLCSGTCEQFF.

The chain couples TRBV9 to TRBJ2-7; 10 bases match TRBD2. The V gene's germline CDR1 is SGDLS and CDR2 YYNGEE. The V gene end was trimmed by 0 bases and the J gene end by 4 bases; junction bases not matched to a gene: 10. The CDR3 sequence is 17 residues long. The CDR3 nucleotides read TGTGCCAGCAGCGTAGAGTACCCTCTAGCGGGAGTTTACGAGCAGTACTTC. Residues: CASSVEYPLAGVYEQYF.

V is TRBV7-8 and J is TRBJ2-7, with 8 bases fitting TRBD1. From germline, CDR1 is SGHVS and CDR2 FQNEAQ. V shed 3 bases, J shed 0 bases, and the junction held 1 base outside the gene matches. The CDR3 has 14 amino acids. The CDR3 nucleotides read TGTGCCAGCAGCTTGGGACAGGCCTCCTACGAGCAGTACTTC. Translation: CASSLGQASYEQYF.

J is TRBJ2-1 and V is TRBV5-1, with D uncertain. The germline V gene encodes CDR1 SGHRS and CDR2 YFSETQ. The V and J ends lost 0 bases and 4 bases respectively, with 11 bases between them. This CDR3 is 15 amino acids long. CDR3 loop: CASSLVAARYNEQFF. CDR3 nucleotides: TGCGCCAGCAGCTTGGTGGCGGCCCGATACAATGAGCAGTTCTTC.

CDR3 in DNA: TGTGCCAGCAGCTTAGCGGGAGGACCCTACAATGAGCAGTTCTTC. Translating it yields CASSLAGGPYNEQFF. J is TRBJ2-1 and V is TRBV7-7; weak D call: TRBD2 (6 bases). CDR3 length equals 15 residues. V was clipped by 0 bases and J by 2 bases, with 8 bases between them. Per germline, CDR1 SSHAT and CDR2 FNYEAQ (reference sequence).

V is TRBV9 and J is TRBJ1-4; 7 bases fit TRBD1. CDR1 is SGDLS and CDR2 is YYNGEE in the germline V gene. The junction had 3 bases not matched to a gene; V was cut back by 0 bases and J by 4 bases. The CDR3 runs to 15 residues. The CDR3 protein is CASSVADRLNEKLFF. CDR3 sequence (DNA): TGTGCCAGCAGCGTAGCGGACAGGCTTAATGAAAAACTGTTTTTT. The full variable domain, rest sourced from reference TRBV9 and TRBJ1-4, is DSGVTQTPKHLITATGQRVTLRCSPRSGDLSVYWYQQSLDQGLQFLIQYYNGEERAKGNILERFSAQQFPDLHSELNLSSLELGDSALYFCASSVADRLNEKLFFGSGTQLSVL.

V and J are TRBV4-2 and TRBJ2-3; a possible D gene is TRBD2 (6 bases). The V end was cut by 0 bases, the J end by 0 bases, with 13 bases between. Germline assignment: CDR1 LGHNA and CDR2 YNFKEQ. The CDR3 length is 17 residues. The CDR3: CASSQERGLSSTDTQYF. For the CDR3, the DNA is TGTGCCAGCAGCCAAGAGCGGGGCCTAAGTAGCACAGATACGCAGTATTTT.